The 8 T cell receptor beta chains reported below all come from one sample, sequenced in a study of blood T cell repertoires in COVID-19. TCRdb's copy holds only in-frame clones and misses some; the assay was immunoSEQ multiplex PCR. The sample records about 210,000 clones, 80% to 90% being singletons. Sequencing was done on a sample of peripheral blood. Receptors originate from a woman between 45 and 65 years old with active or convalescent COVID-19.

The chain has TRBV27 and TRBJ2-1; 9 nucleotides agree with TRBD1. The ends lost 4 bases at V and 7 bases at J; junction bases unmatched: 14. Per the germline V gene, CDR1 is MNHEY and CDR2 is SMNVEV (reference sequence). CDR3 size: 17 residues. The CDR3 nucleotides read TGTGCCAGCAGTTCCCTACAGGGGGCGGGCAGACAGAATGAGCAGTTCTTC. Protein sequence: CASSSLQGAGRQNEQFF.

The rearrangement uses TRBV4-1 and TRBJ2-3; 13 bases align to TRBD2. Germline values: CDR1 MGHRA, CDR2 YSYEKL. The junction had 3 bases not matched to a gene; V was cut back by 0 bases and J by 3 bases. This CDR3 is 17 amino acids long. CDR3 nucleotide sequence: TGCGCCAGCAGCCAAGATGAGACTAGCGGGGGGACAGATACGCAGTATTTT. Translation: CASSQDETSGGTDTQYF.

The chain carries TRBV24-1 and TRBJ2-5; no clear D gene. The CDR3 is 12 residues long. CDR1 is KGHDR and CDR2 is SFDVKD in the germline V gene. V was trimmed by 0 bases and J by 10 bases, leaving 8 bases between them. CDR3 protein: CATSDLSEGQYF. CDR3 nucleotide sequence: TGTGCCACCAGTGATTTGAGCGAAGGCCAGTACTTC.

The chain combines TRBV18 with TRBJ1-6; no reliable D call. The length of the CDR3 is 12 residues. The germline CDR1 and CDR2 sequences are KGHSH and LQKENI. The V and J ends lost 3 bases and 16 bases respectively, with 13 bases between them. The DNA for the CDR3 is TGTGCCAGCTCACCGTCGGCGGCTAAACTCCACTTT. Protein: CASSPSAAKLHF.

The chain carries TRBV5-4 and TRBJ2-5, with D possibly TRBD2 on 5 matching bases. V dropped 4 bases and J dropped 5 bases, with 21 bases sitting between them. Germline lookup yields CDR1 SGHNT and CDR2 YYREEE (reference sequence). The CDR3 length is 16 residues. The CDR3, as DNA: TGTGCCAGCAGCCGATCTGCAGTCCCTACGGGGGAGACCCAGTACTTC. Residues: CASSRSAVPTGETQYF.

This clone was seen a few times. The V and J genes are TRBV19 and TRBJ1-1; no firm D call. The length of the CDR3 is 16 residues. V lost 6 bases to trimming and J lost 8 bases, with 25 bases between them. Germline CDR1 reads LNHDA; CDR2 reads SQIVND (reference sequence). The CDR3 region is CASSNLPLGGVGEAFF. The CDR3 DNA follows: TGTGCCAGTAGCAATCTACCCCTCGGAGGAGTTGGGGAAGCTTTCTTT.

This sequence joins TRBV24-1 and TRBJ1-2; 12 nucleotides align to TRBD1. CDR1 KGHDR and CDR2 SFDVKD come from the germline V gene. Trimming removed 4 bases from V and 5 bases from J; junction bases left unmatched: 4. The CDR3 has 15 amino acids. DNA for the CDR3: TGTGCCACCAGTGACCCGGGACAGGGGGCATATGGCTACACCTTC. It encodes CATSDPGQGAYGYTF.

The chain combines TRBV9 with TRBJ1-1; D call uncertain. Trimming stripped 4 bases from V and 3 bases from J, with 19 bases between. CDR1 and CDR2 (germline): SGDLS, YYNGEE. This CDR3 is 16 amino acids long. Written as DNA, the CDR3 is TGTGCCAGCAGCCCTCAGCCTCGGGTCACTTACACTGAAGCTTTCTTT. Translated, it gives CASSPQPRVTYTEAFF.